The clone carrying this T cell receptor beta chain was counted a few times. Its antigen is unidentified. The CDR3 consists of 12 residues. The germline V gene has CDR1 SQVTM and CDR2 ANQGSEA. Trimming took 7 bases from V and 2 from J, leaving 8 bases between them. This entry comes from a study of blood T cells in healthy people across ages. Points from the study as a whole: Age advanced and TCR beta diversity per million T cells fell, roughly linearly. CMV status of donors was unknown, possibly confounding expanded clonotype changes.

A second roughly 7 to 12 cycle PCR used barcoded and J-beta primers. One entry per CDR3 protein results from TCRdb running MiXCR on the 5' RACE reads. This table has more than 600,000 distinct CDR3 sequences, roughly 25% appearing once. The sample was also linked to a second study, of T cells of mothers and their children.

The specimen was blood. This clonotype originated in a boy aged 10-17 years in good health. The rearrangement links TRBV29-1 to TRBJ2-2, with D tentatively TRBD1 (5 bases). The CDR3 reads CSAGHNTGELFF. The CDR3 bases are TGCAGCGCTGGACATAACACCGGGGAGCTGTTTTTT.